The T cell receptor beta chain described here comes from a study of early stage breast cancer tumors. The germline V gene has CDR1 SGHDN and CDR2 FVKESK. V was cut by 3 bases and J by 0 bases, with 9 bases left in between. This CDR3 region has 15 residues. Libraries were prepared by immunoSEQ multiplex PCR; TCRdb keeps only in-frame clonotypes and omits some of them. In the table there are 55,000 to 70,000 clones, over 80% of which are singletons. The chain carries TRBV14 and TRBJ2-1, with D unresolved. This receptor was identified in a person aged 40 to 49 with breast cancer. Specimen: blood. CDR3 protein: CASSQKRSSYNEQFF. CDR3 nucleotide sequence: TGTGCCAGCAGCCAGAAGCGCAGCTCCTACAATGAGCAGTTCTTC.